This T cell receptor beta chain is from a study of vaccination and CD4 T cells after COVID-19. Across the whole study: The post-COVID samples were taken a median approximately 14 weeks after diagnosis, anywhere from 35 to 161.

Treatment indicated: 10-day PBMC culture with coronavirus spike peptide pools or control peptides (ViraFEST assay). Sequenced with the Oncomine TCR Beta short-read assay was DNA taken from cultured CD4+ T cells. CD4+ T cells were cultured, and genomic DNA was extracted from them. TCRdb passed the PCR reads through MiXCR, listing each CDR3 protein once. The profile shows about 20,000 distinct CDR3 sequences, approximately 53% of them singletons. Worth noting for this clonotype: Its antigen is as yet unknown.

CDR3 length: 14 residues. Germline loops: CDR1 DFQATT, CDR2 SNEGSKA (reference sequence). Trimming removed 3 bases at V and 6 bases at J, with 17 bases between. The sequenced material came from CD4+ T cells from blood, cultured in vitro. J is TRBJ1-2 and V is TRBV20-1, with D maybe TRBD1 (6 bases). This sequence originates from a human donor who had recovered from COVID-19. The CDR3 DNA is TGCAGTGCTAGCCCCCACAGGGAACAGGATGGCTACACCTTC. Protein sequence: CSASPHREQDGYTF.